The clone carrying this T cell receptor (beta chain) was observed at least ten times. What it recognizes is unknown. The data belong to a study of CD8 T cells in ankylosing spondylitis. MiXCR, applied by TCRdb to the 5' RACE reads, yields one record per CDR3 protein. The profile shows under 250,000 distinct CDR3 sequences, 8% to 9% of them singletons. CDR1 and CDR2 (germline): SGHRS, YFSETQ. Unmatched junction bases numbered 3, after V lost 0 bases and J lost 8 bases. The CDR3 is made up of 14 amino acids. General observations from the study: Characteristic of ankylosing spondylitis blood, it appeared, was a TCR beta motif comprising about eight highly homologous variants. Several of the motif variants were reported before in synovial fluid and blood from reactive arthritis. Disease-linked clones bore a CD8+ phenotype and were relatively rare in peripheral blood.

This clonotype was sampled from a female donor with ankylosing spondylitis or in good health (not recorded which). The sequenced sample was blood, either unsorted or a sorted T cell fraction (not recorded which). V and J are TRBV5-1 and TRBJ2-1, with TRBD2 matching 9 bases. CDR3 residues: CASSLVGLADEQFF. The CDR3 nucleotides are TGCGCCAGCAGCTTGGTGGGACTAGCCGATGAGCAGTTCTTC.